This TCR beta chain is from a study of T cell changes during pregnancy in multiple sclerosis. Produced via immunoSEQ multiplex PCR; TCRdb's table is partial and in-frame only. The profile shows over 35,000 clones, approximately 94% of them singletons. V lost 1 base and J lost 1, with 7 bases in between. From germline, CDR1 is MDHEN and CDR2 SYDVKM. There are 14 residues in the CDR3. The chain links TRBV28 to TRBJ2-5; no firm D call. The sequence was obtained from a female donor with multiple sclerosis, enrolled in a pregnancy study. Sample: CD8+ T cells from peripheral blood mononuclear cells, taken in the third trimester of pregnancy. CDR3 protein: CASSLSSVQETQYF. CDR3 nucleotides: TGTGCCAGCAGTTTATCGTCGGTCCAAGAGACCCAGTACTTC. The full variable domain, with the rest looked up from reference TRBV28 and TRBJ2-5, is DVKVTQSSRYLVKRTGEKVFLECVQDMDHENMFWYRQDPGLGLRLIYFSYDVKMKEKGDIPEGYSVSREKKERFSLILESASTNQTSMYLCASSLSSVQETQYFGPGTRLLVL.